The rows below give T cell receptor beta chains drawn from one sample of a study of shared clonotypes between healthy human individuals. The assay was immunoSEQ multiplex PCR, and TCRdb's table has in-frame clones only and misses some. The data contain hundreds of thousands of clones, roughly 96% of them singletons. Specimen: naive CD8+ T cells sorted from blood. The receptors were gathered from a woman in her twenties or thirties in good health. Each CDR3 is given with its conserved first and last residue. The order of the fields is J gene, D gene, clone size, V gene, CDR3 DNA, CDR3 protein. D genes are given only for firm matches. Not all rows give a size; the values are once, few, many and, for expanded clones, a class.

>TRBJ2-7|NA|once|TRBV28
TGTGCCAGCAACACGCTGGACGGACACGAGGAGCAGTACTTC
CASNTLDGHEEQYF
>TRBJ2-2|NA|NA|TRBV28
TGTGCCAGCAGTTCCCTGGGAACCGGGGAGCTGTTTTTT
CASSSLGTGELFF
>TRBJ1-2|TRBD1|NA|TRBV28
TGTGCCAGCAGTTTGGGACAGGCCTACACCTTC
CASSLGQAYTF
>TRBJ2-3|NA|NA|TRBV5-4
TGTGCCAGCAGCCTGCTTGGGGGTAAAACAGATACGCAGTATTTT
CASSLLGGKTDTQYF
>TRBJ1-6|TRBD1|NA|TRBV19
TGTGCCAGCAGAGACCGGGACAGGGGTTCACCCCTCCACTTT
CASRDRDRGSPLHF
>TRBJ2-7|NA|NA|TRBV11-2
TGTGCCAGCAGCTTAGTACGAGGAAGGGAGCAGTACTTC
CASSLVRGREQYF
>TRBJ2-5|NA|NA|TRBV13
TGTGCCAGCAGTTCTCTAGGCAATGGGGAGACCCAGTACTTC
CASSSLGNGETQYF
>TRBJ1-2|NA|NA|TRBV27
NA
CASSTSGQIYGYTF
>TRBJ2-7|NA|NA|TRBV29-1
TGCAGCGTTGCCCACCTGGTACCGAGTTACGAGCAGTACTTC
CSVAHLVPSYEQYF
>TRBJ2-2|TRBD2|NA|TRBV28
TGTGCCAGCAGTTCCGATCGACTAGCAGTAGACACTTACAGGACCGGGGAGCTGTTTTTT
CASSSDRLAVDTYRTGELFF
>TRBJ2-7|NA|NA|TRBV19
TGTGCCAGTAGCCTTAGAGGGAAGCTCACCTACGAGCAGTACTTC
CASSLRGKLTYEQYF
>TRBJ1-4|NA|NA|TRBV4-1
TGCGCCAGCAGCCAAGTTGGTCACCTGGGCCAAAAACTGTTTTTT
CASSQVGHLGQKLFF
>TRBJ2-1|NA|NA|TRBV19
TGTGCCAGTAGTACTCCTTTGGGACCGGGACACAATGAGCAGTTCTTC
CASSTPLGPGHNEQFF
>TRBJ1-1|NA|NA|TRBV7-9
TGTGCCAGCAGCCGACCCTGGGACACTGAAGCTTTCTTT
CASSRPWDTEAFF
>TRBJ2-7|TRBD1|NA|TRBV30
TGTGCCTGGACGACAGGGGACGAGCAGTACTTC
CAWTTGDEQYF
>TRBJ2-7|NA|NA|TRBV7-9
TGTGCCAGCAGCCTTCTATCGGAGGGCCGTTACTTC
CASSLLSEGRYF